The present T cell receptor (beta chain) was sequenced within a study of blood T cells in healthy people across ages. A second PCR of roughly 7 to 11 cycles used a sample-barcoded 5' primer and a J-beta primer mix. From the 5' RACE reads, TCRdb called clonotypes with MiXCR, one entry per CDR3 protein. Counted here are approximately 810,000 distinct CDR3 sequences, 30% to 45% occurring once; the ten biggest clones make up over 10%. In its sample, this clonotype was seen a few times. After removal of 6 bases from V and 1 base from J, the junction contained 6 bases not matched to a gene. The germline CDR1 and CDR2 sequences are MNHEY and SVGEGT. This CDR3 is 15 amino acids long.

The source material was blood. The chain employs TRBV6-2 or TRBV6-3 and TRBJ1-1, with 9 nucleotides matching TRBD1. The sequence was collected from a man between 18 and 29 years old in good health. CDR3 sequence (DNA): TGTGCCAGCAGCCGCAGGGACAGGGCGAACACTGAAGCTTTCTTT. Translation gives CASSRRDRANTEAFF.